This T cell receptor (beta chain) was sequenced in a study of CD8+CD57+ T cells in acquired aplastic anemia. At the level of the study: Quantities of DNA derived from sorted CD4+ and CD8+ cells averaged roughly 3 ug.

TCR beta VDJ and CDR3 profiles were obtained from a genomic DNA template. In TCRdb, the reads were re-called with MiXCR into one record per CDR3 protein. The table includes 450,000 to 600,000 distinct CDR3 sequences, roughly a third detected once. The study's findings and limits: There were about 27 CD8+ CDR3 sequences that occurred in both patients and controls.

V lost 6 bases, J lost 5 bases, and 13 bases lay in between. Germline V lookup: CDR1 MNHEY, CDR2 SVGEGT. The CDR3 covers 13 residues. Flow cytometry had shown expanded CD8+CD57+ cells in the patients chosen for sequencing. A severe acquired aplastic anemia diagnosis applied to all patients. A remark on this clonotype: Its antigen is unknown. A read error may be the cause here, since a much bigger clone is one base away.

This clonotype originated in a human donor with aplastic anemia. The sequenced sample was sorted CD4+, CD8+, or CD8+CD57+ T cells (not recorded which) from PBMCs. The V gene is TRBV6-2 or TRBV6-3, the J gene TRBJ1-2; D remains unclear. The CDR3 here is CASRIRTPYGYTF. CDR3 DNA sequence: TGTGCCAGCAGGATCAGGACTCCGTATGGCTACACCTTC.